This T cell receptor beta chain emerged from a study of T cell responses to AZD1222 COVID-19 vaccine. Study-level results: Targets within unmutated variant regions were reportedly found for nearly half of spike-specific TCRs. Just a handful of people given AZD1222 tested seropositive at baseline. Sampled repertoires all dated from after the peak T cell response.

TCRdb keeps only in-frame clones here, not all; method: immunoSEQ multiplex PCR. The sample consists of some 92,000 clones, about 90% of them appearing once. As for this clone: Antigen unknown.

The TCR originated in an adult in good health. This specimen was peripheral blood, taken on day 0 of AZD1222 vaccination.

The CDR3 reads CASSADTGLGNEAFF. For the CDR3, the DNA is TGTGCCAGCAGCGCAGACACAGGGCTGGGGAATGAAGCTTTCTTT. The chain recombines TRBV9 with TRBJ1-1, with D tentatively TRBD1 (6 bases). This CDR3 spans 15 amino acids. Per the germline V gene, CDR1 is SGDLS and CDR2 is YYNGEE. V dropped 3 bases and J dropped 7 bases, with 19 bases sitting between them.